This T cell receptor (beta chain) was identified during a study of technical replicates of blood from several donors. CDR1 and CDR2 (germline): LGHNA, YSLEER. The CDR3 consists of 16 residues. V was pared by 4 bases and J by 4 bases, with 8 bases of the junction left unmatched. Data came from immunoSEQ multiplex PCR; TCRdb stores just in-frame clones and leaves some out. Of 68,000 or so clones detected, 90% to 95% appear once; the ten largest clones hold roughly 4.7%. J is TRBJ2-7 and V is TRBV4-3, with 12 bases fitting TRBD2. The source is a human donor in good health. Some clones in this sample may be carry-over from other donors' samples. Sequenced: PBMCs. CDR3 amino acids: CASSRTGTSGRYEQYF. DNA for the CDR3: TGCGCCAGCAGCCGCACTGGGACTAGCGGGCGTTACGAGCAGTACTTC.